The clone carrying this TCR beta chain has just a few counts. The data stem from a study of blood T cell repertoires in COVID-19. Across the study: Researchers got acute and convalescent COVID-19 samples from the United States, Italy and Spain.

Enrolled through a virtual design, the participants were between 18 and 89 years of age and came from about two dozen US areas. Cohorts were based on clinical histories the participants reported. As originally analysed: Counts of nucleated cells, estimated from reference gene primer amplification, were obtained. Here immunoSEQ multiplex PCR was the method, and the copy in TCRdb shows in-frame clones only, minus some. The V and J calls and clone size come from that table; D and trimming were worked out from the DNA. The sample holds about 200,000 clones, 65% to 90% seen once. The length of the CDR3 is 16 residues. With V trimmed by 4 bases and J by 2 bases, 2 bases remained unmatched. Germline V gene data show CDR1 as LGHDT and CDR2 as YNNKEL (reference sequence).

The chain combines TRBV3-1 (or the pseudogene TRBV3-2) with TRBJ2-3; 14 nucleotides line up with TRBD2. Material: PBMCs or T cells enriched from blood (not recorded which). The clonotype comes from a woman aged 25 to 39 who had been exposed to COVID-19. The CDR3 here is CASSPGLAGVTDTQYF. CDR3 bases: TGTGCCAGCAGCCCGGGACTAGCGGGGGTCACAGATACGCAGTATTTT.